This T cell receptor (beta chain) derives from a study of T cell repertoires in cytomegalovirus infection. Study-level information: Public TCR beta signatures were indicative of both CMV infection and a matching HLA type.

Germline CDR1 SGHTA, CDR2 FQGNSA. CDR3 size: 14 residues. Regarding this clonotype: Given a much more abundant clone one base away, this may be a read error.

TCRdb recomputed calls from the reads with MiXCR, one row per CDR3 protein. Of around 740,000 distinct CDR3 sequences listed, 35% are singletons. Material for sequencing was PBMCs. J is TRBJ2-3 and V is TRBV7-2, with D possibly being TRBD1 (6 bases). This TCR came from a human donor in good health (CMV status not recorded). Some clones in this sample may be carry-over from other donors' samples. CDR3 DNA: TGTGCCATCAGCCCAAGGACAGGCACAGATACGCAGTATTTT. It is translated as CAISPRTGTDTQYF.